The sequence of this T cell receptor beta chain was determined in a study of shared clonotypes between healthy human individuals (dated by TCRdb to 2019 to 2021). The study in broad terms: A few men and two women, aged 18 to 49 years, made up the cohort. For each donor, three plates each were used for CD4 naive and CD4 memory, two plates were used for CD8 naive, and one plate was used for CD8 memory. Blood TCR repertoires of roughly 5 healthy adults were deeply sequenced to estimate repertoire size and the extent of clonotype sharing between individuals. Libraries were prepared and TCR repertoires were sequenced by different laboratories using diverse techniques, in order to increase sequencing depth and limit assay-specific biases. Each donor's leukapheresis produced roughly between roughly 0.94 and 9.5 billion PBMCs.

As regards this clone: The antigen this receptor binds is unknown. No clone much larger than this one lies a single base away; base qualities are absent.

Beyond this particular receptor, the publication reports: Based on pairwise subsampling, the degree of clonotype sharing among donors was expected to be affected by sequencing depth. When several donors were compared, the shared fraction of clonotypes was about 5% for naive CD4, more than 3% for naive CD8, more than 2% for memory CD4, and 0.35% to 0.5% for memory CD8. Clonotypes shared by all four sorted-subset donors showed higher generation probabilities than non-shared clonotypes. Incomplete sequencing was indicated by rarefaction of sorted-subset datasets, despite the large sequencing depth. Because the study included only a small number of donors, the genetic and exposure-history diversity represented was limited. Sampling was limited to blood, and TCR repertoires in tissue likely differ from TCR repertoires in blood. Naive subsets generally had larger estimated clonotype richness than memory subsets did.

From cysteine to phenylalanine, the CDR3 is 12 amino acids long. Only the CDR3 part of the read is kept: 36 bases, read in frame from the first base. The CDR1 and CDR2 encoded by the germline V gene (reference sequence) are GTSNPN and SVGIG. V is shortened by 5 bases, J by 2 bases, and the region joining them spans 9 bases. TCR CDR3 regions were amplified from genomic DNA by multiplex PCR using the deep immunoSEQ assay. Extracted genomic DNA from each cell subset was distributed evenly across all wells of several immunoSEQ 96-well plates, and each plate was treated as a replicate. Each replicate PCR for sorted subsets received about 220 ng genomic DNA, equal to tens of thousands of T cell genomes. Purified libraries were quantified with a Qubit 3.0 fluorometer, sized on a Bioanalyzer 2100, and re-quantified with the KAPA Library Quantification kit. A separate single-read 150-cycle Illumina NextSeq 550 flow cell was used to sequence each immunoSEQ 96-well plate. The authors' analysis ran thus. Because only junctional sequences without quality scores were contained in the immunoSEQ output, filtering matching that applied to full-length reads could not be performed. Sequences were annotated with PyIR, a Python wrapper for IgBLAST v1.9, using IMGT germline references to assign V/J genes and CDR3. Reads were filtered out if the reads had weak V/J assignments (E-value above 1e-6), no CDR3, stop codons, out-of-frame junctions, or ambiguous translated residues. V3J clonotypes were defined by identical inferred V gene, J gene, and CDR3 amino acid sequence. The percentage overlap between two repertoires was calculated by dividing the number of shared unique clonotypes by the size of the smaller repertoire. Three approaches were used to assess repertoire richness: RTK rarefaction, the Chao1 estimator, and Recon v2.1 estimates of unobserved clonotypes. For all TCRbeta clonotypes obtained by the gDNA method from several donors, generation probabilities were computed with OLGA. What TCRdb holds here is the immuneACCESS table cut down to in-frame rearrangements. Part of the clones is not present; checked against another copy, under half of the missing clones reflect an unresolved V gene, and the others are unexplained. Clonal size and the V and J genes are those of that table, whereas D and trimming came from the DNA. This sample lists a few million clones; around 90% were detected once. 0.37% of the sample rests with the top ten.

The donors were healthy, HIV-negative adults with no recently reported acute infections or vaccinations. Only Caucasian adults living in Nashville, Tennessee, USA were represented among the donors. Magnetic negative selection was used to enrich CD4+ T cells, after which naive cells were positively selected on CD45RA and the negative fraction became the memory subset. Blood was obtained by leukapheresis, after which PBMCs were separated by Ficoll-Histopaque density gradient centrifugation and cryopreserved in liquid nitrogen vapor phase. Purity and quantity of every magnetically sorted T cell population were checked by analytical flow cytometry. From each sorted fraction, genomic DNA was isolated and quantified by UV absorbance on a Nanodrop 2000c.

The V and J genes are TRBV30 and TRBJ1-1; no D gene can be assigned with confidence. The specimen sequenced was naive CD4+ T cells from PBMCs. The sample's cell subset or site label, in plain terms: CD45RA+ positively selected. The receptor was derived from a man aged 18 to 30 in good health. Some clones in this sample may be carry-over from other donors' samples. The sequenced DNA is TGTGCCTGGGGGCACCCTAACACTGAAGCTTTCTTT. Its translation is CAWGHPNTEAFF.